This TCR beta chain was obtained from a study of cytomegalovirus exposure and HLA in healthy donors. Study results and caveats: TCR beta sequences reportedly predicted most subjects' HLA-A and HLA-B alleles accurately. Earlier analysis found most TCR beta V segments productive about 87% or about 30% of the time.

Unmatched junction bases numbered 3, after V lost 0 bases and J lost 7 bases. Germline V gene sequence: CDR1 SGHRS, CDR2 YFSETQ. The CDR3 runs to 14 residues. In regard to this clone: Its specificity is unknown.

The primer mix had 60 Vbeta and 13 Jbeta primers. Method: immunoSEQ multiplex PCR; TCRdb's copy keeps in-frame clones and lacks some. Counted here are roughly 120,000 clones, approximately 77% occurring once; the ten biggest clones make up 4.9%. The sequencing sample was made of PBMCs. The chain uses TRBV5-1 and TRBJ1-4; 7 nucleotides agree with TRBD1. The TCR originated in a man aged 50 to 59 in good health and CMV-seropositive. The CDR3 loop is CASSLGQGSEKLFF. DNA for the CDR3: TGCGCCAGCAGCTTGGGACAGGGTAGTGAAAAACTGTTTTTT. Together with reference TRBV5-1 and TRBJ1-4, the CDR3 gives the full variable domain: KAGVTQTPRYLIKTRGQQVTLSCSPISGHRSVSWYQQTPGQGLQFLFEYFSETQRNKGNFPGRFSGRQFSNSRSEMNVSTLELGDSALYLCASSLGQGSEKLFFGSGTQLSVL.